This entry lists 27 T cell receptor beta chains sequenced from one sample in a study of T cell responses to AZD1222 COVID-19 vaccine. Generated by immunoSEQ multiplex PCR, the TCRdb table keeps only in-frame clones and is missing some. The sample carries roughly 130,000 clones, roughly nine tenths recorded once. Sample: peripheral blood, taken on day 0 of AZD1222 vaccination. The origin of the receptors is an adult in good health.

This clone was seen a handful of times. This chain joins TRBV3-1 (or the pseudogene TRBV3-2) and TRBJ1-6, with D possibly matching TRBD1 (5 bases). Germline values: CDR1 LGHDT, CDR2 YNNKEL (reference sequence). The V end lost 1 base, the J end lost 6 bases, and 10 bases lay between the germline ends. The CDR3 loop spans 15 amino acids. This chain's CDR3 is CASSQVEGRNSPLHF. The CDR3 coding sequence is TGTGCCAGCAGCCAAGTGGAGGGGCGTAATTCACCCCTCCACTTT.

J is TRBJ1-5 and V is TRBV18; 9 positions match TRBD1. Unmatched junction bases numbered 2, after V lost 2 bases and J lost 6 bases. In germline, CDR1 is KGHSH, CDR2 LQKENI. The CDR3 extends over 14 amino acids. The CDR3 protein is CASSPGTGFQPQHF. DNA for the CDR3: TGTGCCAGCTCACCAGGGACAGGGTTTCAGCCCCAGCATTTT.

The chain employs TRBV6-5 and TRBJ1-2, with D hard to call. With 10 bases removed from V and 8 bases from J, the gap between germline ends came to 11 bases. The CDR3 length is 10 residues. Germline V gives CDR1 MNHEY, CDR2 SVGAGI. This CDR3 is CATRTRGYTF. CDR3 bases: TGTGCCACCCGGACGAGGGGCTACACCTTC.

The gene calls are TRBV9 and TRBJ1-2; D is possibly TRBD1 (5 bases). This CDR3 region has 13 residues. The germline CDR1 and CDR2 sequences are SGDLS and YYNGEE. V lost 4 bases and J lost 2, with 9 bases in between. CDR3 nucleotide sequence: TGTGCCAGCAGCCTACGGGGGAACTATGGCTACACCTTC. Amino acid sequence: CASSLRGNYGYTF. The variable domain in full, with the rest retrieved from reference TRBV9 and TRBJ1-2, is DSGVTQTPKHLITATGQRVTLRCSPRSGDLSVYWYQQSLDQGLQFLIQYYNGEERAKGNILERFSAQQFPDLHSELNLSSLELGDSALYFCASSLRGNYGYTFGSGTRLTVV.

There are a few counts of this clone. The gene calls are TRBV6-1 and TRBJ1-1, with a weak D call TRBD1 (5 bases). The V gene lost 2 bases and the J gene lost 4 bases, with 14 bases spanning the gap. CDR1 MNHNS and CDR2 SASEGT come from the germline V gene. CDR3 length equals 15 residues. The CDR3 loop reads CASSEPAGLGTEAFF. The CDR3 region has the DNA TGTGCCAGCAGTGAACCGGCGGGGCTGGGCACTGAAGCTTTCTTT.

This chain connects TRBV5-6 to TRBJ1-1, with D perhaps matching TRBD1 (6 bases). Trimming removed 6 bases from V and 3 bases from J, with 15 bases in between. This CDR3 spans 14 amino acids. CDR1 and CDR2 (germline): SGHDT, YYEEEE. CDR3 DNA sequence: TGTGCCAGCACCTCGGGGGCGGGGGACACTGAAGCTTTCTTT. It is translated as CASTSGAGDTEAFF.

The J gene is TRBJ2-1, the V gene TRBV11-3, with unresolved D. CDR3 length: 13 residues. The germline CDR1 and CDR2 sequences are SGHNT and YENEEA. V was shortened by 5 bases and J by 9 bases, with 14 bases between the two germline ends. The CDR3 protein is CASSLGYNGEQFF. The DNA of the CDR3 is TGTGCCAGCAGCCTGGGCTATAACGGTGAGCAGTTCTTC. The full variable domain, with the rest looked up from reference TRBV11-3 and TRBJ2-1, is EAGVVQSPRYKIIEKKQPVAFWCNPISGHNTLYWYLQNLGQGPELLIRYENEEAVDDSQLPKDRFSAERLKGVDSTLKIQPAELGDSAVYLCASSLGYNGEQFFGPGTRLTVL.

The chain couples TRBV28 to TRBJ1-2; a weak D match, TRBD1 (6 bases). The length of the CDR3 is 12 residues. V gave up 10 bases and J gave up 8 bases, with 17 bases separating them. The germline V gene encodes CDR1 MDHEN and CDR2 SYDVKM. The DNA for the CDR3 is TGTGCCACCGTTGTCCAGGGGAGAGGCTACACCTTC. Amino acid sequence: CATVVQGRGYTF.

The chain links TRBV5-1 to TRBJ2-7; 9 bases align to TRBD2. CDR1 and CDR2 from the germline V gene are SGHRS and YFSETQ. The ends lost 4 bases at V and 1 base at J; junction bases unmatched: 6. The CDR3 runs 15 residues. This chain's CDR3 is CASSQGLAKSYEQYF. CDR3 bases: TGCGCCAGCAGCCAGGGACTAGCCAAATCCTACGAGCAGTACTTC.

The chain is built from TRBV5-1 and TRBJ2-1; 10 positions match TRBD1. Losses at the gene ends were 1 base for V and 4 bases for J; bases not matched to a gene: 5. Germline CDR1 and CDR2: SGHRS and YFSETQ. The CDR3 consists of 16 residues. CDR3 residues: CASSLPGTGDYNEQFF. DNA of the CDR3: TGCGCCAGCAGCTTGCCTGGGACAGGGGATTACAATGAGCAGTTCTTC.

CDR3 sequence reads: CASSRSHRTASSYEQYF. The DNA for the CDR3 is TGCGCCAGCAGCCGCTCGCACCGGACGGCGAGCTCCTACGAGCAGTACTTC. This sequence joins TRBV4-3 and TRBJ2-7; D is unclear. CDR1 is LGHNA, CDR2 YSLEER, per germline. The CDR3 is 17 amino acids. V lost 4 bases and J 0 bases, leaving 19 bases between the germline ends.

The rearrangement joins TRBV19 to TRBJ2-1; 11 bases fit TRBD2. V lost 5 bases, J lost 4 bases, and 7 bases stayed unmatched. CDR3 length: 16 amino acids. Germline lookup yields CDR1 LNHDA and CDR2 SQIVND (reference sequence). DNA for the CDR3: TGTGCCAGTAGTCTTAATAGCGGGGGGGCTTACAATGAGCAGTTCTTC. Protein sequence: CASSLNSGGAYNEQFF.

The V and J genes are TRBV30 and TRBJ1-4; D is uncertain. The V end was cut by 0 bases, the J end by 5 bases, with 1 base between. This CDR3 spans 11 amino acids. CDR1 GTSNPN and CDR2 SVGIG come from the germline V gene (reference sequence). Written as DNA, the CDR3 is TGTGCCTGGAGTGTAAATGAAAAACTGTTTTTT. This gives the protein CAWSVNEKLFF.

The chain couples TRBV30 to TRBJ2-2; D remains ambiguous. This CDR3 is built from 12 residues. V was cut by 5 bases and J by 7 bases, with 11 bases left in between. CDR1 is GTSNPN and CDR2 is SVGIG in the germline V gene (reference sequence). Here the CDR3 reads CAWWKDGGELFF. CDR3 DNA: TGTGCCTGGTGGAAAGATGGCGGGGAGCTGTTTTTT.

V and J are TRBV10-3 and TRBJ1-1, with 10 bases fitting TRBD1. Germline V gene lookup returns CDR1 ENHRY and CDR2 SYGVKD. J was trimmed by 1 base and V by 7 bases; bases with no gene match: 6. The CDR3 runs 15 residues. CDR3 bases: TGTGCCATCACTCCGGGACAGGGGAAGAACACTGAAGCTTTCTTT. Its protein product is CAITPGQGKNTEAFF.

The V and J genes are TRBV6-5 and TRBJ1-2; no firm D call. CDR3 size: 12 residues. V lost 8 bases, J lost 2 bases, and 9 bases lay in between. Germline V gene sequence: CDR1 MNHEY, CDR2 SVGAGI. The CDR3 is CASRAGNYGYTF. The CDR3 nucleotides are TGTGCCAGCCGGGCTGGGAACTATGGCTACACCTTC.

The rearrangement uses TRBV5-1 and TRBJ1-4; 9 bases align to TRBD1. CDR1 and CDR2 (germline): SGHRS, YFSETQ. J lost 4 bases, V lost 2 bases, and 6 bases had no gene match. The CDR3 spans 16 residues. CDR3 nucleotide sequence: TGCGCCAGCAGCTTACAGGGGGCCACTGTTAATGAAAAACTGTTTTTT. Amino acids: CASSLQGATVNEKLFF.

A few counts support this clone. The chain has TRBV4-3 and TRBJ2-7; D not certain. The length of the CDR3 is 14 residues. V lost 1 base, J lost 3 bases, and 10 bases lay in between. Germline CDR1 reads LGHNA; CDR2 reads YSLEER. CDR3 nucleotide sequence: TGCGCCAGCAGCCAAGGGGCTAATAACTACGAGCAGTACTTC. It is translated as CASSQGANNYEQYF.

This rearrangement joins TRBV5-1 to TRBJ2-7; D gene unclear. CDR3 size: 14 residues. Germline-derived CDR1 and CDR2 are SGHRS and YFSETQ. Trimming removed 4 bases from V and 0 bases from J, with 11 bases in between. CDR3 protein: CASSPMTNSYEQYF. The CDR3 nucleotides are TGCGCCAGCAGCCCCATGACAAACTCCTACGAGCAGTACTTC.

The CDR3 sequence is CASSLALNEKLFF. DNA of the CDR3: TGTGCCAGCAGCCTCGCATTGAATGAAAAACTGTTTTTT. The J gene is TRBJ1-4, the V gene TRBV7-3, with D uncertain. V gave up 5 bases and J gave up 5 bases, with 9 bases separating them. This CDR3 region has 13 residues. Germline V gene lookup returns CDR1 SGHTA and CDR2 FQGTGA. The full variable domain, rest sourced from reference TRBV7-3 and TRBJ1-4, is GAGVSQTPSNKVTEKGKYVELRCDPISGHTALYWYRQSLGQGPEFLIYFQGTGAADDSGLPNDRFFAVRPEGSVSTLKIQRTERGDSAVYLCASSLALNEKLFFGSGTQLSVL.

The count of this clone is one. The chain uses TRBV19 and TRBJ1-4, with D possibly TRBD1 on 5 matching bases. Germline V gene sequence: CDR1 LNHDA, CDR2 SQIVND (reference sequence). V was trimmed by 9 bases and J by 4 bases, leaving 15 bases between them. The CDR3 length is 14 residues. The CDR3 coding sequence is TGTGCCAGCGGCGCGGGACGCTATAATGAAAAACTGTTTTTT. Translated: CASGAGRYNEKLFF.

The chain employs TRBV6-2 or TRBV6-3 and TRBJ2-5; 7 nucleotides match TRBD2. CDR1 and CDR2 (germline): MNHEY, SVGEGT. The CDR3 consists of 14 residues. The junction had 8 bases not matched to a gene; V was cut back by 5 bases and J by 5 bases. CDR3 coding DNA: TGTGCCAGCAGTCAGGCGGGGGTCGGGGAGACCCAGTACTTC. Translated, it gives CASSQAGVGETQYF.

This clone was detected once. This sequence joins TRBV18 and TRBJ1-2; TRBD1 agrees at 12 bases. This CDR3 is 14 amino acids long. The germline CDR1 and CDR2 sequences are KGHSH and LQKENI. V lost 3 bases and J lost 8; bases outside the gene matches: 4. CDR3 nucleotides: TGTGCCAGCTCACCGGGACAGGGGGCGCGAGGCTACACCTTC. Translating gives CASSPGQGARGYTF.

This clone has just one count. The chain couples TRBV5-1 to TRBJ1-5; no firm D call. The CDR3 runs to 13 residues. Trimming removed 5 bases from V and 3 bases from J, with 9 bases in between. Germline values: CDR1 SGHRS, CDR2 YFSETQ. In nucleotides, the CDR3 is TGCGCCAGCAGTCCGGATCTCAATCAGCCCCAGCATTTT. As protein: CASSPDLNQPQHF. Full variable domain (rest looked up from reference TRBV5-1 and TRBJ1-5): KAGVTQTPRYLIKTRGQQVTLSCSPISGHRSVSWYQQTPGQGLQFLFEYFSETQRNKGNFPGRFSGRQFSNSRSEMNVSTLELGDSALYLCASSPDLNQPQHFGDGTRLSIL.

The V and J genes are TRBV24-1 and TRBJ1-5; TRBD1 is a possible D gene (6 bases). Per the germline V gene, CDR1 is KGHDR and CDR2 is SFDVKD. The ends were cut back, 3 bases at V and 4 bases at J, with 12 bases in the middle. The CDR3 covers 15 residues. CDR3 protein: CATSDPGTPNQPQHF. The CDR3 DNA sequence: TGTGCCACCAGTGATCCCGGGACACCAAATCAGCCCCAGCATTTT.

The chain joins TRBV21-1 to TRBJ2-5; TRBD1, the D gene given by the table, was not confirmed from the DNA. TRBV21-1 is given as a pseudogene. This CDR3 has 15 amino acids. This CDR3 reads CASSRPTGGAETQYF. The CDR3 DNA is TGTGCCAGCAGCAGACCGACAGGGGGAGCAGAGACCCAGTACTTC.

This clone was recorded a few times. The chain couples TRBV30 to TRBJ2-7, with D tentatively TRBD2 (6 bases). The CDR3 loop spans 13 amino acids. The V gene's germline CDR1 is GTSNPN and CDR2 SVGIG (reference sequence). The ends were cut back, 5 bases at V and 6 bases at J, with 17 bases in the middle. The CDR3: CAWGRRGAGEQYF. DNA for the CDR3: TGTGCCTGGGGACGGAGGGGTGCGGGCGAGCAGTACTTC. The whole variable domain, remainder taken from reference TRBV30 and TRBJ2-7, is SQTIHQWPATLVQPVGSPLSLECTVEGTSNPNLYWYRQAAGRGLQLLFYSVGIGQISSEVPQNLSASRPQDRQFILSSKKLLLSDSGFYLCAWGRRGAGEQYFGPGTRLTVT.